These T cell receptor beta chains were read from a single sample in a study of response to subunit inactivated influenza vaccine. TCRdb used MiXCR to reprocess the RT-PCR reads, holding one entry per CDR3 protein. The sample contains a few hundred thousand distinct CDR3 sequences, about 15% of which appear only once. Material: PBMCs from blood, obtained roughly 12 days after vaccination. All receptors derive from a man between 50 and 59 years old who received an inactivated influenza vaccine. Each CDR3 is given with its conserved first and last residue. The order of the fields is clone size, V gene, J gene, D gene, CDR3 protein, CDR3 DNA. A D gene is named only where the DNA matches it firmly. Clone size is stated in some rows and not others, as once, few, many or a class when expanded.

NA	TRBV19	TRBJ1-5	NA	CASSGQRNSNQPQHF	TGTGCCAGTAGTGGGCAGAGAAATAGCAATCAGCCCCAGCATTTT
many	TRBV20-1	TRBJ2-7	NA	CSVSGSYEQYF	TGCAGTGTGTCCGGGTCCTACGAGCAGTACTTC
NA	TRBV7-9	TRBJ1-1	NA	CASTPNPVLNTEAFF	TGTGCCAGCACCCCTAACCCAGTGCTGAACACTGAAGCTTTCTTT
NA	TRBV20-1	TRBJ2-3	TRBD2	CSAPVIGGGAPDTQYF	TGCAGTGCCCCGGTTATTGGCGGGGGGGCCCCAGATACGCAGTATTTT
NA	TRBV28	TRBJ2-5	TRBD2	CASSPLAGAAGRTQYF	TGTGCCAGCAGTCCCCTGGCGGGAGCCGCTGGTCGGACCCAGTACTTC
few	TRBV10-2	TRBJ2-3	NA	CASSWSKGTDTQYF	TGCGCCAGCAGTTGGAGCAAGGGCACAGATACGCAGTATTTT
NA	TRBV15	TRBJ2-4	TRBD1	CATSRDRKTKNIQYF	TGTGCCACCAGCAGGGACAGGAAGACAAAAAACATTCAGTACTTC
few	TRBV7-2	TRBJ2-5	NA	CASSLRGLETQYF	TGTGCCAGCAGCTTAAGGGGGTTAGAGACCCAGTACTTC
NA	TRBV6-1	TRBJ1-1	NA	CASRPPSLTGWNTEAFF	TGTGCCAGCAGACCCCCGAGCCTAACAGGGTGGAACACTGAAGCTTTCTTT
NA	TRBV7-9	TRBJ2-7	NA	CASSQAASPGEQYF	TGTGCCAGCAGCCAAGCTGCCTCACCAGGCGAGCAGTACTTC
NA	TRBV12-3/TRBV12-4	TRBJ2-7	NA	CASSLQHSYEQYF	TGTGCCAGCAGTTTACAGCACTCCTACGAGCAGTACTTC
many	TRBV5-1	TRBJ2-1	TRBD1	CASSWAGTGGFNEQFF	TGCGCCAGCAGCTGGGCCGGGACAGGGGGGTTCAATGAGCAGTTCTTC
few	TRBV6-2/TRBV6-3	TRBJ1-2	TRBD1	CASSYSGRGHGYTF	TGTGCCAGCAGTTACTCGGGAAGGGGGCATGGCTACACCTTC
NA	TRBV6-2/TRBV6-3	TRBJ2-7	NA	CASLSYWEHRIYEQYF	TGTGCCAGCCTCAGTTACTGGGAGCACAGGATCTACGAGCAGTACTTC
few	TRBV6-4	TRBJ2-7	TRBD2	CASAGRVLDEQYF	TGTGCCAGCGCGGGGAGGGTTCTAGACGAGCAGTACTTC
NA	TRBV20-1	TRBJ2-1	TRBD1	CSARDATGAIYNEQFF	TGCAGTGCTAGAGACGCCACAGGGGCGATCTACAATGAGCAGTTCTTC
once	TRBV11-3	TRBJ2-3	NA	CASSLGGAEDTQYF	TGTGCCAGCAGCTTAGGGGGGGCGGAAGATACGCAGTATTTT
NA	TRBV7-9	TRBJ1-6	TRBD1	CASSSPGQKASPLHF	TGTGCCAGCAGCTCCCCGGGACAGAAGGCGTCACCCCTCCACTTT
few	TRBV7-8	TRBJ2-5	TRBD2	CASSLAGGGSQETQYF	TGTGCCAGCAGCTTAGCGGGCGGGGGGAGCCAAGAGACCCAGTACTTC
few	TRBV7-2	TRBJ2-1	TRBD1	CASSLAGTDNNEQFF	TGTGCCAGCAGCTTAGCCGGGACAGACAACAATGAGCAGTTCTTC
few	TRBV12-3/TRBV12-4	TRBJ2-3	NA	CASTSRGTDTQYF	TGTGCCAGCACCTCCAGGGGAACAGATACGCAGTATTTT
few	TRBV4-2	TRBJ1-1	NA	CASSQPGRTNTEAFF	TGTGCCAGCAGCCAGCCGGGCAGGACGAACACTGAAGCTTTCTTT
few	TRBV18	TRBJ2-1	NA	CASQRGRMGNEQFF	TGTGCCAGCCAGAGAGGCAGGATGGGTAATGAGCAGTTCTTC
few	TRBV7-9	TRBJ1-4	TRBD1	CASSTGQGAEKLFF	TGTGCCAGCAGCACGGGACAGGGGGCTGAAAAACTGTTTTTT
few	TRBV27	TRBJ2-4	NA	CASPRGGLAKNIQYF	TGTGCCAGCCCTCGGGGTGGTCTAGCCAAAAACATTCAGTACTTC
NA	TRBV10-2	TRBJ2-1	TRBD2	CASSVPALTSGNYNEQFF	TGCGCCAGCAGTGTACCGGCATTGACTAGCGGGAATTACAATGAGCAGTTCTTC
many	TRBV13	TRBJ2-3	NA	CASSLGGFADTQYF	TGTGCCAGCAGCTTAGGGGGGTTTGCAGATACGCAGTATTTT
NA	TRBV7-6	TRBJ2-3	TRBD2	CASSRTGGHTQYF	TGTGCCAGCAGCCGGACGGGGGGGCATACGCAGTATTTT
few	TRBV6-5	TRBJ2-7	NA	CASGIAAYEQYF	TGTGCCAGCGGGATAGCAGCCTACGAGCAGTACTTC
few	TRBV27	TRBJ2-1	NA	CASRTGPNEQFF	TGTGCCAGCAGGACGGGCCCCAATGAGCAGTTCTTC
few	TRBV9	TRBJ2-6	NA	CASSVRAGAYSGANVLTF	TGTGCCAGCAGCGTAAGGGCAGGAGCCTACTCTGGGGCCAACGTCCTGACTTTC
NA	TRBV28	TRBJ1-5	NA	CASSPGAPGGQPQHF	TGTGCCAGCAGTCCCGGAGCGCCCGGGGGGCAGCCCCAGCATTTT
NA	TRBV24-1	TRBJ2-1	NA	CATSDLPGTTNNEQFF	TGTGCCACCAGTGATCTTCCCGGGACAACTAACAATGAGCAGTTCTTC
few	TRBV7-9	TRBJ1-4	NA	CASSLVIATNEKLFF	TGTGCCAGCAGCTTAGTCATTGCAACTAATGAAAAACTGTTTTTT
NA	TRBV4-1	TRBJ2-3	NA	CASSQDGISTDTQYF	TGCGCCAGCAGCCAAGACGGTATCAGCACAGATACGCAGTATTTT